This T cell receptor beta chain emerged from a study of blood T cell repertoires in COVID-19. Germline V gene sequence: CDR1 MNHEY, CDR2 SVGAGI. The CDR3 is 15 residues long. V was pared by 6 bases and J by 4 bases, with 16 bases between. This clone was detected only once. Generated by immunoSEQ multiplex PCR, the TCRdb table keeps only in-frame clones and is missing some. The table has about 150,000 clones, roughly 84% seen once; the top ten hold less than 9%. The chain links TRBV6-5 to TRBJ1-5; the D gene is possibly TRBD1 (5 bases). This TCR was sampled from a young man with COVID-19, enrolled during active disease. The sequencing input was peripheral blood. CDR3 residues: CASRAAGSGNQPQHF. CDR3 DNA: TGTGCCAGCAGAGCCGCGGGGTCAGGGAATCAGCCCCAGCATTTT.